Listed here are 20 T cell receptor beta chains from one sample, sequenced in a study of shared clonotypes between healthy human individuals (dated by TCRdb to 2020 to 2021). Library construction relied on the immunoSEQ multiplex PCR assay. Sourced from immuneACCESS, this table was stored by TCRdb with only in-frame sequences that have V and J called. A share of the clones is absent; for the studies checked, an unresolved V gene accounts for under half, and the remainder has no known explanation. The sample table shows approximately 1,500,000 clones, and roughly 98% are seen once. Clones ranked in the top ten supply about 0.45% of the sample. The source material was naive CD4+ T cells sorted from blood. Read against the paper, the sample's cell subset or site label means: CD45RA+ positively selected. These receptors were collected from a man between 25 and 39 years old in good health.

This chain uses TRBV7-9 with TRBJ1-2, with a weak D call TRBD1 (5 bases). The germline V and J ends were trimmed by 5 bases and 2 bases, with 12 bases remaining between them. The CDR3 is made up of 14 amino acids. CDR1 is SEHNR, CDR2 FQNEAQ, per germline (reference sequence). This chain's CDR3 is CASSTDNENYGYTF. Written as DNA, the CDR3 is TGTGCCAGCAGCACGGACAATGAAAACTATGGCTACACCTTC.

The chain joins TRBV5-6 to TRBJ1-2; D uncertain. V was trimmed by 4 bases and J by 5 bases, leaving 12 bases between them. CDR3 length: 13 amino acids. CDR1 and CDR2 from the germline V gene are SGHDT and YYEEEE. The chain's CDR3 is CASSPNYGYGYTF. CDR3 sequence (DNA): TGTGCCAGCAGCCCAAACTACGGGTATGGCTACACCTTC.

In nucleotides, the CDR3 is TGTGCCAGTAGTATAGAGTCCCGGGAAGGGGATACGCAGTATTTT. Its translation: CASSIESREGDTQYF. V is TRBV19 and J is TRBJ2-3, with a possible D match to TRBD2 (5 bases). Germline-derived CDR1 and CDR2 are LNHDA and SQIVND (reference sequence). The CDR3 covers 15 residues. V lost 0 bases, J lost 6 bases, and 13 bases lay in between.

The rearrangement uses TRBV27 and TRBJ2-2, with D tentatively TRBD1 (6 bases). The CDR3 covers 14 residues. Trimming pared 8 bases from V and 6 bases from J, leaving 16 bases between. Per the germline V gene, CDR1 is MNHEY and CDR2 is SMNVEV (reference sequence). The CDR3, as DNA: TGTGCCAGCCGGTTCGCTGGACAGCCCGGGGAGCTGTTTTTT. Protein product: CASRFAGQPGELFF.

The chain recombines TRBV19 with TRBJ2-7; the D gene is possibly TRBD1 (6 bases). Looked up from germline, CDR1 is LNHDA and CDR2 is SQIVND (reference sequence). This CDR3 comprises 14 residues. Trimming removed 2 bases from V and 6 bases from J, with 14 bases in between. Here the CDR3 reads CASSIKGHGGEQYF. CDR3 DNA: TGTGCCAGTAGTATAAAGGGACATGGAGGCGAGCAGTACTTC.

Remarks on this clone: This specimen includes other DNA sequences encoding the same CDR3. This sequence joins TRBV20-1 and TRBJ2-5, with D uncertain. Germline V CDR1 and CDR2: DFQATT, SNEGSKA (reference sequence). The CDR3 has 10 amino acids. V gave up 6 bases and J gave up 2 bases, with 4 bases separating them. The CDR3: CSAKQETQYF. CDR3 DNA sequence: TGCAGTGCGAAACAAGAGACCCAGTACTTC.

The chain is built from TRBV5-1 and TRBJ2-7; a weak D match, TRBD2 (6 bases). The CDR3 is 17 amino acids. CDR1 is SGHRS, CDR2 YFSETQ, per germline. V was clipped by 5 bases and J by 6 bases, with 27 bases between them. CDR3 sequence (DNA): TGCGCCAGCAGAGCGCTCATTAGGTCTGTAAAGGGAGGCGAGCAGTACTTC. This encodes CASRALIRSVKGGEQYF.

This CDR3 is CASSTASRDFRYNEQFF. DNA for the CDR3: TGTGCCAGCAGCACCGCAAGCCGGGACTTTCGATACAATGAGCAGTTCTTC. This rearrangement joins TRBV5-4 to TRBJ2-1; possibly TRBD2 for D (6 bases). The CDR3 length is 17 residues. The germline V gene has CDR1 SGHNT and CDR2 YYREEE (reference sequence). V was cut by 4 bases and J by 4 bases, with 21 bases left in between.

The V call is TRBV18, the J call TRBJ1-4; 7 bases line up with TRBD1. Per the germline V gene, CDR1 is KGHSH and CDR2 is LQKENI. V was pared by 6 bases and J by 8 bases, with 24 bases of the junction left unmatched. This CDR3 comprises 19 residues. The CDR3 sequence is CASSEQGPSSAMLWEKLFF. In DNA, the CDR3 is TGTGCCAGCTCGGAACAGGGGCCCTCTTCGGCCATGCTGTGGGAAAAACTGTTTTTT.

The chain combines TRBV11-2 with TRBJ2-1, with 10 bases identical to TRBD2. The CDR3 sequence is 17 residues long. Germline CDR1 reads SGHAT; CDR2 reads FQNNGV. V lost 5 bases to trimming and J lost 7 bases; unmatched junction nucleotides: 14. CDR3 region: CASSLGQREGPGNEQFF. The DNA of the CDR3 is TGTGCCAGCAGCCTAGGCCAGCGGGAGGGCCCGGGTAATGAGCAGTTCTTC.

This chain joins TRBV6-5 and TRBJ2-5; D uncertain. V shed 6 bases and J shed 5 bases, with 7 bases lying between them. CDR1 MNHEY and CDR2 SVGAGI come from the germline V gene. The length of the CDR3 is 11 residues. The CDR3 protein is CASSMGETQYF. Written as DNA, the CDR3 is TGTGCCAGCAGCATGGGGGAGACCCAGTACTTC.

The chain employs TRBV2 and TRBJ1-5; weak D call: TRBD1 (5 bases). The CDR3 is 13 amino acids. V was cut by 4 bases and J by 7 bases, with 11 bases left in between. Per the germline V gene, CDR1 is SNHLY and CDR2 is FYNNEI. DNA of the CDR3: TGTGCCAGCAGTGCTCAGGGTAACCAGCCCCAGCATTTT. Protein product: CASSAQGNQPQHF.

This sequence joins TRBV19 and TRBJ1-4; the D is unclear. Germline V lookup: CDR1 LNHDA, CDR2 SQIVND (reference sequence). Trimming shortened V by 1 base and J by 5 bases, and 5 bases separated the two germline ends. There are 13 residues in the CDR3. This CDR3 is CASSIGPNEKLFF. CDR3 coding DNA: TGTGCCAGTAGTATAGGCCCGAATGAAAAACTGTTTTTT.

Here the CDR3 DNA reads TGTGCCAGCAGTTTCATGGGGGACCCCACCTACGAGCAGTACTTC. This gives the protein CASSFMGDPTYEQYF. The rearrangement links TRBV28 to TRBJ2-7; D possibly matches TRBD1 or TRBD2 (5 bases each). Per germline, CDR1 MDHEN and CDR2 SYDVKM. Trimming pared 3 bases from V and 2 bases from J, leaving 14 bases between. CDR3 length: 15 residues.

The chain uses TRBV11-2 and TRBJ2-3; TRBD2 is a possible D gene (5 bases). CDR1 and CDR2 from the germline V gene are SGHAT and FQNNGV. Trimming removed 1 base at V and 9 bases at J, with 23 bases between. CDR3 length equals 17 residues. The CDR3 region is CASSLVLRVGSNQTQYF. CDR3 DNA: TGTGCCAGCAGCTTAGTCTTGCGGGTGGGTTCCAATCAGACGCAGTATTTT.

This rearrangement joins TRBV19 to TRBJ2-1; D is ambiguous. Germline values: CDR1 LNHDA, CDR2 SQIVND (reference sequence). This CDR3 is 16 amino acids long. Trimming left V 10 bases short and J 4 bases short, with 23 bases between. In nucleotides, the CDR3 is TGTGCCACCAGGAGTGGGCGGATAATCGGGTACAATGAGCAGTTCTTC. Its translation: CATRSGRIIGYNEQFF.

This clone was detected a few times. DNA of the CDR3: TGTGCCAGCAGCTTTAGTCCGACCGCCGGGGAGCTGTTTTTT. This codes for CASSFSPTAGELFF. This rearrangement joins TRBV11-2 to TRBJ2-2; D uncertain. V was clipped by 3 bases and J by 6 bases, with 11 bases between them. Germline assignment: CDR1 SGHAT and CDR2 FQNNGV. CDR3 size: 14 residues.

The chain employs TRBV5-4 and TRBJ1-4; possibly TRBD1 for D (5 bases). Germline lookup yields CDR1 SGHNT and CDR2 YYREEE (reference sequence). The CDR3 has 14 residues. Deletions cut 2 bases from V and 8 bases from J, with 13 bases between. This CDR3 is CASSFSGGKEKLFF. The CDR3 region has the DNA TGTGCCAGCAGCTTCTCGGGGGGGAAAGAAAAACTGTTTTTT.

This chain joins TRBV27 and TRBJ2-7; no clear D. Germline-derived CDR1 and CDR2 are MNHEY and SMNVEV (reference sequence). Deletions cut 8 bases from V and 6 bases from J, with 14 bases between. The CDR3 covers 12 residues. The CDR3 nucleotides read TGTGCCAGCGCCCGCCCGGTGGGCGAGCAGTACTTC. This encodes CASARPVGEQYF.

The rearrangement uses TRBV7-9 and TRBJ1-1; D is uncertain. Germline-derived CDR1 and CDR2 are SEHNR and FQNEAQ (reference sequence). CDR3 length: 14 residues. Trimming took 5 bases from V and 6 from J, leaving 16 bases between them. The CDR3 loop is CASSSLLGNPEAFF. CDR3 bases: TGTGCCAGCAGCAGTTTGTTGGGAAACCCTGAAGCTTTCTTT.